This TCR beta chain stems from a study of blood T cell repertoires in COVID-19 (dated by TCRdb to the early 2020s). In terms of the full investigation: Samples covering the acute and convalescent phases of COVID-19 were provided by collaborators in the United States, Italy and Spain. The samples were drawn from the first 160 participants of the ongoing ImmuneRACE study and from 950 to 1,500 subjects provided by 6 global collaborators. The material from the prospective study consisted of cDNA or gDNA derived from T cells, B-cell-depleted T cells, or PBMCs. Subjects who had been exposed to COVID-19, were actively infected with it, or had recovered from it provided the deeply sampled blood TCRbeta repertoires that made up the dataset. The repertoires were released in a freely available public database intended as a resource for research on the immune response to SARS-CoV-2. The sample metadata nearly always contained a de-identified subject ID, COVID-19 status, age in years and sex. Where HLA class I and class II types were available, the types were taken from metadata supplied by the sample provider, not from assay-based typing. Results and caveats for the whole study, not just this receptor: The amount of clinical and demographic metadata varied by source and participant and was provided uncurated.

CDR1 and CDR2, per the germline V gene, are KGHSH and LQKENI. The CDR3 runs 15 residues from the cysteine to the phenylalanine. This entry keeps only the CDR3 DNA: 45 bases, framed from base 1. V drops 0 bases and J drops 5 bases, leaving 11 bases in between. Note on this clone: This receptor's antigen is unknown. Base quality data are lacking; no much larger clone is found one base away.

TCRbeta CDR3 regions were amplified from genomic DNA by means of the immunoSEQ Assay, a bias-controlled multiplex PCR. Per the original workflow: Within the assay, amplification of reference gene primers was used to estimate how many nucleated cells each sample contained. To quantify the absolute abundance of each unique TCRbeta CDR3 rearrangement, sequence reads were collapsed and filtered. For each sample, productive Simpson clonality was calculated as the square root of Simpson's diversity index across productive rearrangements. In its TCRdb copy, this immuneACCESS table keeps in-frame sequences only and misses some clones. Where compared with another copy, unresolved V genes explain less than half of these, and the others have no known cause. The DNA was the basis for D and trimming; V, J and clone size are from that table. The sample table records approximately 61,000 clones; around four fifths of these occur just once. The biggest ten clones account for 5.3% of the sample.

Collaborating institutions collected whole blood in K2EDTA tubes following their own protocols. For TCRbeta analysis, collaborators shipped samples as frozen whole blood, isolated PBMCs, or DNA extracted from either of those sample types. This TCR was recovered from a man in his 70s with acute or convalescent COVID-19. Sample: peripheral blood. This sequence uses TRBV18 and TRBJ1-5; the D segment could be TRBD1, given 5 matching bases. The CDR3 protein sequence reads: CASSPPGGFDQPQHF. The sequenced DNA: TGTGCCAGCTCACCACCGGGGGGGTTCGATCAGCCCCAGCATTTT.